The present T cell receptor (beta chain) was sequenced within a study of blood T cell repertoires in COVID-19. The CDR3 has 13 residues. Trimming shortened V by 0 bases and J by 9 bases, and 11 bases separated the two germline ends. Germline CDR1 and CDR2: SGHRS and YFSETQ. Original analysis: Amplification of reference gene primers was used by the study to estimate nucleated cell counts. Assay: immunoSEQ multiplex PCR; the TCRdb copy retains only in-frame clones and omits some. The DNA was the basis for D and trimming; V, J and clone size are from that table. In the table there are some 100,000 clones, roughly nine tenths of which are singletons.

The receptor comes from a man between 60 and 70 years old with acute or convalescent COVID-19. The gene calls are TRBV5-1 and TRBJ2-3, with TRBD2 as a possible D gene (6 bases). The specimen was peripheral blood. This CDR3 reads CASSLAGGSTQYF. The CDR3 DNA sequence: TGCGCCAGCAGCTTGGCCGGAGGGAGCACGCAGTATTTT.